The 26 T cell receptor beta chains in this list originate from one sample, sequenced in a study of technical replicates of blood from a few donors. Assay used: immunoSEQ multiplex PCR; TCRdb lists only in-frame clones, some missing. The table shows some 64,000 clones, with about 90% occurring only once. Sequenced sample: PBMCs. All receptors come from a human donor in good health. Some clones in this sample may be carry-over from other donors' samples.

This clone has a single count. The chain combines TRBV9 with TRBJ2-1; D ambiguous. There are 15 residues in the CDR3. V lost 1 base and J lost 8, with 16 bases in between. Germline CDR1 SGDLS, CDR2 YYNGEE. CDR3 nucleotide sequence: TGTGCCAGCAGCGTAAACAATGGGCTGGTGGATGAGCAGTTCTTC. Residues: CASSVNNGLVDEQFF.

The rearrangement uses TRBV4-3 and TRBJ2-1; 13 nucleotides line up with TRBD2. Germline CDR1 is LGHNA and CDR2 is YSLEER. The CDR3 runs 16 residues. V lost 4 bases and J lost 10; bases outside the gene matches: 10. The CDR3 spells CASSPYSGLAGKEQFF. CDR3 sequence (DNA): TGCGCCAGCAGCCCCTATTCGGGACTAGCGGGAAAGGAGCAGTTCTTC.

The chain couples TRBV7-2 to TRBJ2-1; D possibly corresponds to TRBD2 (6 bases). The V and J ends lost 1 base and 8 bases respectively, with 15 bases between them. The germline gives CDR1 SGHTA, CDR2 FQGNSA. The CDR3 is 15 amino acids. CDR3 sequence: CASSLGLELIYEQFF. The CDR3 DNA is TGTGCCAGCAGCTTAGGACTAGAGTTAATCTATGAGCAGTTCTTC. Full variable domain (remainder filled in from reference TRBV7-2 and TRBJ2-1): GAGVSQSPSNKVTEKGKDVELRCDPISGHTALYWYRQSLGQGLEFLIYFQGNSAPDKSGLPSDRFSAERTGGSVSTLTIQRTQQEDSAVYLCASSLGLELIYEQFFGPGTRLTVL.

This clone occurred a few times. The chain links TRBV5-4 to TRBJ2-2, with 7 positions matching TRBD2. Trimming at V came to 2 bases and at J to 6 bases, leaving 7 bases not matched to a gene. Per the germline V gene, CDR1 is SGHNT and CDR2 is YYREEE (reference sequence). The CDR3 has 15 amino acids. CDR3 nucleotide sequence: TGTGCCAGCAGCTTTGGACTAGGAGGGTCCGGGGAGCTGTTTTTT. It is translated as CASSFGLGGSGELFF. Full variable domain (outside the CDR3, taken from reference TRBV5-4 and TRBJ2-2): ETGVTQSPTHLIKTRGQQVTLRCSSQSGHNTVSWYQQALGQGPQFIFQYYREEENGRGNFPPRFSGLQFPNYSSELNVNALELDDSALYLCASSFGLGGSGELFFGEGSRLTVL.

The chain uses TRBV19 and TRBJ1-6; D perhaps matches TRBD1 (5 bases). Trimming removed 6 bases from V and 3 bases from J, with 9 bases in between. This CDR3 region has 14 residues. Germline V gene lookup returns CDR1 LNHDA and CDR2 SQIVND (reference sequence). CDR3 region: CASSRQNYNSPLHF. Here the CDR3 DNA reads TGTGCCAGTAGCCGACAGAACTATAATTCACCCCTCCACTTT.

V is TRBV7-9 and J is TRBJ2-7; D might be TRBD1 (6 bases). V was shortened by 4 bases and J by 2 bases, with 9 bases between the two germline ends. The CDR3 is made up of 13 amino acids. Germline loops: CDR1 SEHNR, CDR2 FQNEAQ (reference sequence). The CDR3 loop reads CASSWDNPYEQYF. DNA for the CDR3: TGTGCCAGCAGCTGGGACAACCCCTACGAGCAGTACTTC.

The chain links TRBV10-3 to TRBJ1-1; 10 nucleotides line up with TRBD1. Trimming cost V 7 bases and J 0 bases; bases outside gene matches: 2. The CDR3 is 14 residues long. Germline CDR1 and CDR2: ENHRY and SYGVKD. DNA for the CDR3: TGTGCCATCAAGGGGACAGGGGTGAACACTGAAGCTTTCTTT. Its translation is CAIKGTGVNTEAFF.

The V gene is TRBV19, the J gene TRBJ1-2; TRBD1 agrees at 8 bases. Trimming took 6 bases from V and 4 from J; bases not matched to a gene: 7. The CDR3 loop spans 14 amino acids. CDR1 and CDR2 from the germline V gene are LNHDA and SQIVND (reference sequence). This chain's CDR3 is CASRTTGQGYGYTF. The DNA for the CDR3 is TGTGCCAGTAGAACTACCGGACAGGGCTATGGCTACACCTTC.

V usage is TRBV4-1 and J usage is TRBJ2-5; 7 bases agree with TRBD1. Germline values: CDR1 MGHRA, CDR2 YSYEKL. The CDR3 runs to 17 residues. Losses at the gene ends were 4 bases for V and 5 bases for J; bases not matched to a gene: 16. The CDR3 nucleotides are TGCGCCAGCAGCCCAAAAGACAGGGCCCTCAATCGGGAGACCCAGTACTTC. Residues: CASSPKDRALNRETQYF.

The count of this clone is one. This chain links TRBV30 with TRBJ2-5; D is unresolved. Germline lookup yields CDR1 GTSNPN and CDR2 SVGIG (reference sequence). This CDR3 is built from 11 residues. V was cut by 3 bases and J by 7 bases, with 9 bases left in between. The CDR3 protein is CAWSVTGTQYF. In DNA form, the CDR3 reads TGTGCCTGGAGCGTTACGGGGACCCAGTACTTC. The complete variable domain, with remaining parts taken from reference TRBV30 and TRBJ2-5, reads SQTIHQWPATLVQPVGSPLSLECTVEGTSNPNLYWYRQAAGRGLQLLFYSVGIGQISSEVPQNLSASRPQDRQFILSSKKLLLSDSGFYLCAWSVTGTQYFGPGTRLLVL.

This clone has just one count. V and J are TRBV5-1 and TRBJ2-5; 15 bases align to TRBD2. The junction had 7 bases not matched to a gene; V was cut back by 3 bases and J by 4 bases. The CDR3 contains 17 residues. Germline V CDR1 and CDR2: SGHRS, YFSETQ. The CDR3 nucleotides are TGCGCCAGCAGCTCGGGGACTAGCGGGGGGAAGGTAGAGACCCAGTACTTC. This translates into CASSSGTSGGKVETQYF. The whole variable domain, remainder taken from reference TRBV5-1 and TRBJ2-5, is KAGVTQTPRYLIKTRGQQVTLSCSPISGHRSVSWYQQTPGQGLQFLFEYFSETQRNKGNFPGRFSGRQFSNSRSEMNVSTLELGDSALYLCASSSGTSGGKVETQYFGPGTRLLVL.

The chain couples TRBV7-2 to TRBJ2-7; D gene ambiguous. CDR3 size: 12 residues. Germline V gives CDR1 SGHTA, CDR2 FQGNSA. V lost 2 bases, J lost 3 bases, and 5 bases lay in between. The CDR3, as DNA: TGTGCCAGCAGCTTAACGGTCTACGAGCAGTACTTC. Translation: CASSLTVYEQYF.

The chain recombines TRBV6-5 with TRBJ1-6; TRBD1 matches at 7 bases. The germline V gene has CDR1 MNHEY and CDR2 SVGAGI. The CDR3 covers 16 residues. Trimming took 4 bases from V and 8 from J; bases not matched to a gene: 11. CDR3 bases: TGTGCCAGCAGTTCAGGACAGGATCTACTGCATTCACCCCTCCACTTT. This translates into CASSSGQDLLHSPLHF.

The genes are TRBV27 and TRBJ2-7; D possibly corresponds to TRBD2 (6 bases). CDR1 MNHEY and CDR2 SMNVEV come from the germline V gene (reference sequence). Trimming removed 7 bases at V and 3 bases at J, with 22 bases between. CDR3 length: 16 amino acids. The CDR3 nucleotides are TGTGCCAGCACTAGCTCCGGTGGGGGGAATCACTACGAGCAGTACTTC. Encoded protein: CASTSSGGGNHYEQYF.

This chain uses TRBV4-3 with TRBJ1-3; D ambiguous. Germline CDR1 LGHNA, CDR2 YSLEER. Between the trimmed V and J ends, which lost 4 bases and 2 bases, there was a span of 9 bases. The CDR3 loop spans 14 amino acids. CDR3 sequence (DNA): TGCGCCAGCAGCCCTCGGTATCCTGGAAACACCATATATTTT. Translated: CASSPRYPGNTIYF.

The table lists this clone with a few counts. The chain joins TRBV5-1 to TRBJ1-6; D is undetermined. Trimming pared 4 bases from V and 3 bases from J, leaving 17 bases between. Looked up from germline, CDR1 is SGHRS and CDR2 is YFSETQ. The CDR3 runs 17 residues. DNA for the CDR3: TGCGCCAGCAGCGTGACGGCGCAGGTGGTCTATAATTCACCCCTCCACTTT. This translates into CASSVTAQVVYNSPLHF.

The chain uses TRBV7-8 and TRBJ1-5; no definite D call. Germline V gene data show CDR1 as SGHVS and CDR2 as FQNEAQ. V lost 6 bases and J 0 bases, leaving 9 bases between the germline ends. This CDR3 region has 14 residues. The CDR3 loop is CASSRAGSNQPQHF. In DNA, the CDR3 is TGTGCCAGCAGTCGCGCGGGTAGCAATCAGCCCCAGCATTTT.

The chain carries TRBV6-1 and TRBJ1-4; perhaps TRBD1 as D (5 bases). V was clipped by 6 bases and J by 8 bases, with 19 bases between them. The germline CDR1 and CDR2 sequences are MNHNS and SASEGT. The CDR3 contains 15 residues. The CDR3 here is CASRPRVAGFEKLFF. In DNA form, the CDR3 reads TGTGCCAGCAGACCCAGGGTCGCTGGCTTCGAAAAACTGTTTTTT.

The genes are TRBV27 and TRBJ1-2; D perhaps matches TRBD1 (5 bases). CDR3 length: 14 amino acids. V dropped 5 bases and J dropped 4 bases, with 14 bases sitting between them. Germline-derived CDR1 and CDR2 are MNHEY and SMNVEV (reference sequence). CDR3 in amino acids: CASSPSGGIYGYTF. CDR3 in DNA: TGTGCCAGCAGTCCGAGCGGGGGGATCTATGGCTACACCTTC.

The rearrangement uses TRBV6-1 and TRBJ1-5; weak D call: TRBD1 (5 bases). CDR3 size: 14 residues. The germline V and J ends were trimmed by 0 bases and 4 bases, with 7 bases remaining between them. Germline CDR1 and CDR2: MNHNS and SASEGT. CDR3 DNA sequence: TGTGCCAGCAGTGAAGCGCACAGGAATCAGCCCCAGCATTTT. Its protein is CASSEAHRNQPQHF.

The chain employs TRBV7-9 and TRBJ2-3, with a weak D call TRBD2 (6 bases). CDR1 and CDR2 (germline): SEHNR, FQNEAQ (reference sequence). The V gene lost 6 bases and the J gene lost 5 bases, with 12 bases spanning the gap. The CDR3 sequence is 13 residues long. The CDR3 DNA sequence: TGTGCCAGCAGGCCCGTGGGGGGAGATACGCAGTATTTT. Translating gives CASRPVGGDTQYF.

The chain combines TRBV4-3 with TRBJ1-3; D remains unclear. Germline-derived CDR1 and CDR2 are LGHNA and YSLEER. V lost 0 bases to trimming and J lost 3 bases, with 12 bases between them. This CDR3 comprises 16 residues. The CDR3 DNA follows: TGCGCCAGCAGCCAAGATTCGACTCCAATTGGAAACACCATATATTTT. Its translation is CASSQDSTPIGNTIYF.

The CDR3 sequence is CASSPQMMGLAGEGDEQFF. The CDR3 nucleotides read TGTGCCAGCTCACCGCAGATGATGGGGCTAGCGGGAGAAGGGGATGAGCAGTTCTTC. The chain combines TRBV18 with TRBJ2-1, with TRBD2 matching 10 bases. The CDR3 has 19 amino acids. Germline V gene lookup returns CDR1 KGHSH and CDR2 LQKENI. V lost 3 bases and J lost 8; bases outside the gene matches: 19.

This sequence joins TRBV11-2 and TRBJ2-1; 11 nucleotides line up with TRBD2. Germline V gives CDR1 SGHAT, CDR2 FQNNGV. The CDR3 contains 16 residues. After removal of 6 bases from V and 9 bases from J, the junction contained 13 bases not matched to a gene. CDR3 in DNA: TGTGCCAGCAGGAGATTAGCGGGAGGGCCCGCTATTGAGCAGTTCTTC. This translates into CASRRLAGGPAIEQFF.

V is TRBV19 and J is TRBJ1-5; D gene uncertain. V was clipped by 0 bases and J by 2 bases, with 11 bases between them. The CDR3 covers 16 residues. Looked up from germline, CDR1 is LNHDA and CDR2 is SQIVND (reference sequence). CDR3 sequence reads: CASSIEAGRGNQPQHF. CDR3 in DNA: TGTGCCAGTAGTATAGAGGCAGGCCGTGGCAATCAGCCCCAGCATTTT.

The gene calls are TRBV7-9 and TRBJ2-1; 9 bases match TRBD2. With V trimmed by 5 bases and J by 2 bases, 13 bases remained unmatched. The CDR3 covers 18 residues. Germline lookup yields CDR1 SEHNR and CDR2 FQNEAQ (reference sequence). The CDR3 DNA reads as TGTGCCAGCAGCGGGGGGCTAGCGGGGCCTGACCCCTACAATGAGCAGTTCTTC. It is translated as CASSGGLAGPDPYNEQFF.